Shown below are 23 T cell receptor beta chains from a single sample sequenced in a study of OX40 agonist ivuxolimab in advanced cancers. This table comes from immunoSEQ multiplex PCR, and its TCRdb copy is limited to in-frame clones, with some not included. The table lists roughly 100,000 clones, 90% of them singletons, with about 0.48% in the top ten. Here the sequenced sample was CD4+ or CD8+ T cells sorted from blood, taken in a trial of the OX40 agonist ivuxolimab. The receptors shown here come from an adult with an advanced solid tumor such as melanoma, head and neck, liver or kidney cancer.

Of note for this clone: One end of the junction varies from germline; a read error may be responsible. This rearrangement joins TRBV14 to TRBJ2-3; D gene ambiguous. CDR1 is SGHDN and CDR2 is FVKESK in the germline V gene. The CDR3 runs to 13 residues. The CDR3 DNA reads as TGTGCCGGCAGCCTTCTTTTTACAGATACGCAGTATTTT. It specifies CAGSLLFTDTQYF.

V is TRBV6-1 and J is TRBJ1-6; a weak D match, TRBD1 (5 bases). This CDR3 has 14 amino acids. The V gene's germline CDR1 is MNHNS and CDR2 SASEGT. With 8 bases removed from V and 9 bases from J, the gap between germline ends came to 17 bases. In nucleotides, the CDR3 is TGTGCCAGCTGCCGATGGGGGGACTTTTCACCCCTCCACTTT. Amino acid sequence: CASCRWGDFSPLHF.

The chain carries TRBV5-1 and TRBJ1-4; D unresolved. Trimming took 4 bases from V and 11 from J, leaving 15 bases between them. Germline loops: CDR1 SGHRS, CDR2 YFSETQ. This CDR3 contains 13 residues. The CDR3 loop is CASSTRPWEKLFF. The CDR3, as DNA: TGCGCCAGCAGCACGAGACCCTGGGAGAAACTGTTTTTT.

CDR3 in amino acids: CASSSRGNDNSPLHF. DNA for the CDR3: TGTGCCAGCAGCTCTCGGGGGAACGATAATTCACCCCTCCACTTT. The chain is built from TRBV7-2 and TRBJ1-6, with D possibly matching TRBD1 (5 bases). This CDR3 has 15 residues. Trimming left V 4 bases short and J 5 bases short, with 12 bases between. Germline CDR1 SGHTA, CDR2 FQGNSA.

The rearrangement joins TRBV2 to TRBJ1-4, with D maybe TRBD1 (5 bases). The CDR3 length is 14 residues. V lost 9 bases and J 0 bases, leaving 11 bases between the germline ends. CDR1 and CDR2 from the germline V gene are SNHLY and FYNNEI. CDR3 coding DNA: TGTGCCAGTTTGGGGCGTGCAACTAATGAAAAACTGTTTTTT. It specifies CASLGRATNEKLFF.

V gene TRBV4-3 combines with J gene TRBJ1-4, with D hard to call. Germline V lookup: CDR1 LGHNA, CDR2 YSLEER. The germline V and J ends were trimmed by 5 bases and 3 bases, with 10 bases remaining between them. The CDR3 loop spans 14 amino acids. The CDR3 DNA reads TGCGCCAGCAGCGCCCGGGTCCCTAATGAAAAACTGTTTTTT. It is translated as CASSARVPNEKLFF.

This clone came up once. The DNA for the CDR3 is TGTGCCAGCAGTCCGCGGCATAGCGGGGGGGCCAACAATGAGCAGTTCTTC. Translated, it gives CASSPRHSGGANNEQFF. This chain links TRBV27 with TRBJ2-1, with 11 bases lining up with TRBD2. V dropped 5 bases and J dropped 5; count of bases not matched to a gene: 11. From germline, CDR1 is MNHEY and CDR2 SMNVEV (reference sequence). The CDR3 runs 17 residues.

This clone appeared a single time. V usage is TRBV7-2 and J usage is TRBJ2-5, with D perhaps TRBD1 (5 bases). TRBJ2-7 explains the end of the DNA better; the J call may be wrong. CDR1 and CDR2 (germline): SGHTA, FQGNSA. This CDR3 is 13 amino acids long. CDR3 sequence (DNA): TGTGCCAGCAGCTTATCAGGGTCAGGCGAGCAGTACTTC. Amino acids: CASSLSGSGEQYF.

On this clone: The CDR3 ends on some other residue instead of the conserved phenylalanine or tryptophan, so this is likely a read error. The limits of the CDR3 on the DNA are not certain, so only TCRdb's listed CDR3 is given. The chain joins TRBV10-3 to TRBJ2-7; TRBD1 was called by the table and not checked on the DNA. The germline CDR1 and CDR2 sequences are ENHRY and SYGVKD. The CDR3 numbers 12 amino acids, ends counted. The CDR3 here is CAISDDQDRGQI.

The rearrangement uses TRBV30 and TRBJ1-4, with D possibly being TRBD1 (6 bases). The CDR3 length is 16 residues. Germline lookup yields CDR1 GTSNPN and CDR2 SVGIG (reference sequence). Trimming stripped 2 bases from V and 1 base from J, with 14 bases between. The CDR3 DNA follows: TGTGCCTGGAGTAGACCAATACAGGGAACTAATGAAAAACTGTTTTTT. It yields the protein CAWSRPIQGTNEKLFF.

The CDR3 here is CASSFQTGTGLFNEQFF. The CDR3 bases are TGTGCCAGCAGCTTCCAAACCGGGACAGGTCTATTCAATGAGCAGTTCTTC. The chain links TRBV7-2 to TRBJ2-1; TRBD1 matches at 8 bases. With V trimmed by 3 bases and J by 6 bases, 13 bases remained unmatched. This CDR3 region has 17 residues. Germline CDR1 SGHTA, CDR2 FQGNSA.

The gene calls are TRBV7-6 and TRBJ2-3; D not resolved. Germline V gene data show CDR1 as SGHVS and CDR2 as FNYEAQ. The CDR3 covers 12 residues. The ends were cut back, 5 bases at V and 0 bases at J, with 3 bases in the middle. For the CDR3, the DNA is TGTGCCAGCAGCCCGAGCACAGATACGCAGTATTTT. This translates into CASSPSTDTQYF.

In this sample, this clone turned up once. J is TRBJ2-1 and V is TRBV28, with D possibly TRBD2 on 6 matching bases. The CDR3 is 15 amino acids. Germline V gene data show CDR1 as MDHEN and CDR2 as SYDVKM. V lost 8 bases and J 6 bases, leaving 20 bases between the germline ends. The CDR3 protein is CASLGGPTGFNEQFF. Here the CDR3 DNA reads TGTGCCAGCCTGGGGGGACCTACGGGGTTCAATGAGCAGTTCTTC.

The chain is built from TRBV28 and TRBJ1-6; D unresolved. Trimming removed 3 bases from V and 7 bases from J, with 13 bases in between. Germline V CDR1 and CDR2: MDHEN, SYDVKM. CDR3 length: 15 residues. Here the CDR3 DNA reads TGTGCCAGCAGTTTGCTGTCCCTCGCCAATTCACCCCTCCACTTT. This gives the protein CASSLLSLANSPLHF.

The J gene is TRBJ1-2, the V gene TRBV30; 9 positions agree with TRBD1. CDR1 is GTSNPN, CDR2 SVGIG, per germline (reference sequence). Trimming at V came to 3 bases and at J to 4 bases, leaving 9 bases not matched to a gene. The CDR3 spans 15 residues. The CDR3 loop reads CAWRRDRAKIYGYTF. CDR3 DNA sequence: TGTGCCTGGAGGCGGGACAGGGCCAAAATCTATGGCTACACCTTC.

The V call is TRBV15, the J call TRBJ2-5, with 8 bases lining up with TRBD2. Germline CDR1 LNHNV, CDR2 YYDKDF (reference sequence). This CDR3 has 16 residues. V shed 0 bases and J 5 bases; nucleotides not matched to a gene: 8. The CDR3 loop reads CATSRDFPGGLETQYF. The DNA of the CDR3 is TGTGCCACCAGCAGAGATTTCCCGGGGGGGTTGGAGACCCAGTACTTC.

The CDR3 DNA follows: TGTGCCAGCAGTTTAGGGGCTGACCGTTCAAGAGGGTCCTACGAGCAGTACTTC. Amino acid sequence: CASSLGADRSRGSYEQYF. The chain couples TRBV27 to TRBJ2-7; D possibly matches TRBD1 or TRBD2 (5 bases each). Trimming took off 2 bases at V and 1 base at J, with 21 bases between the two ends. Germline loops: CDR1 MNHEY, CDR2 SMNVEV (reference sequence). This CDR3 contains 18 residues.

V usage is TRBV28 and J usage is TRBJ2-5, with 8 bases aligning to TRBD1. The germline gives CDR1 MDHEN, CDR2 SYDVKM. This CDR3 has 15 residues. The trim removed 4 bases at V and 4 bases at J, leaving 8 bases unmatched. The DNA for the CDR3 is TGTGCCAGCAGTTCTACGACAGGGGCGGGAGAGACCCAGTACTTC. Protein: CASSSTTGAGETQYF.

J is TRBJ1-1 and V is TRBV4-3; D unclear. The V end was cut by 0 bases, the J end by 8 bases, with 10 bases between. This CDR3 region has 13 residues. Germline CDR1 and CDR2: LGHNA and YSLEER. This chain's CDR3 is CASSQDRRGEAFF. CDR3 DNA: TGCGCCAGCAGCCAAGATCGTCGCGGGGAAGCTTTCTTT.

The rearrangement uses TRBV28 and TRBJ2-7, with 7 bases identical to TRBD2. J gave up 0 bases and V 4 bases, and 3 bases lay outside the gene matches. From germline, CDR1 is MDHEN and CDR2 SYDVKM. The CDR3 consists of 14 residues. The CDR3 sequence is CASSSGTTSYEQYF. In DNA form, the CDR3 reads TGTGCCAGCAGTTCCGGGACTACCTCCTACGAGCAGTACTTC.

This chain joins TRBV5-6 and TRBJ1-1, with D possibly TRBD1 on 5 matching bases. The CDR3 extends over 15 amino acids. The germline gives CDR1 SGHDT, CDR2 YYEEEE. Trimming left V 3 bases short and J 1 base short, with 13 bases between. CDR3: CASSSLPGANTEAFF. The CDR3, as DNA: TGTGCCAGCAGCTCTCTACCCGGGGCGAACACTGAAGCTTTCTTT.

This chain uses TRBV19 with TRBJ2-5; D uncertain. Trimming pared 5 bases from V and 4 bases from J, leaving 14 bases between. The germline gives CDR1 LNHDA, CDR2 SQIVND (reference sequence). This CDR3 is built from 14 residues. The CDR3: CASSLGVLGETQYF. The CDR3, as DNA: TGTGCCAGTAGTCTGGGTGTTCTGGGAGAGACCCAGTACTTC. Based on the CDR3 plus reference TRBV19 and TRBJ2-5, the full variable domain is DGGITQSPKYLFRKEGQNVTLSCEQNLNHDAMYWYRQDPGQGLRLIYYSQIVNDFQKGDIAEGYSVSREKKESFPLTVTSAQKNPTAFYLCASSLGVLGETQYFGPGTRLLVL.

The CDR3 sequence: CASSPGWGGRETQYF. The CDR3 DNA sequence: TGTGCCAGCTCCCCGGGGTGGGGGGGACGCGAGACCCAGTACTTC. The chain is built from TRBV7-2 and TRBJ2-5; TRBD2 matches at 7 bases. After removal of 8 bases from V and 5 bases from J, the junction contained 14 bases not matched to a gene. Germline assignment: CDR1 SGHTA and CDR2 FQGNSA. This CDR3 contains 15 residues.